This T cell receptor (beta chain) came from a study of blood T cells in healthy people across ages. This CDR3 is 15 amino acids long. The V and J ends lost 5 bases and 1 base respectively, with 12 bases between them. Germline V gene lookup returns CDR1 SGHAT and CDR2 FQNNGV. With a J-beta primer mix and a sample-barcoded 5' primer, a second PCR ran 7 to 11 cycles. TCRdb called the 5' RACE reads again in MiXCR, with one record for every CDR3 protein. The profile shows over a million distinct CDR3 sequences, roughly a quarter of them singletons. This clonotype has only a few counts. This same sample was also taken into another study, of T cells of mothers and their children. That report notes: Nine systemically healthy Caucasian donors: three mothers, six children.

This chain connects TRBV11-2 to TRBJ2-1; D is unclear. This clonotype originated in a girl aged 2 to 9 in good health. The material sequenced was blood. This CDR3 is CASSPYSNSYNEQFF. For the CDR3, the DNA is TGTGCCAGCAGCCCCTACTCTAATTCCTACAATGAGCAGTTCTTC. The whole variable domain, remainder taken from reference TRBV11-2 and TRBJ2-1, is EAGVAQSPRYKIIEKRQSVAFWCNPISGHATLYWYQQILGQGPKLLIQFQNNGVVDDSQLPKDRFSAERLKGVDSTLKIQPAKLEDSAVYLCASSPYSNSYNEQFFGPGTRLTVL.